This is a list of T cell receptor beta chains from one sample in a study of T cells in Graves' hyperthyroidism and ophthalmopathy. TCRdb used MiXCR to reprocess the multiplex PCR reads, holding one entry per CDR3 protein. Here the sample spans under 350,000 distinct CDR3 sequences, about 21% being singletons. Sequenced input: blood. The receptors come from a woman between 50 and 59 years old with Graves' hyperthyroidism. The CDR3 runs from the conserved cysteine through the conserved F or W. The D gene is left open where the match is weak. Expanded clones are given a class, and other clones once, few, many or no size at all.

>few|.|TRBV7-7|TRBJ2-7
CASSTDRTYEQYF
TGTGCTAGCTCGACCGACAGGACGTACGAGCAGTACTTC
>few|.|TRBV7-9|TRBJ1-5
CASSQGGSGNQPQHF
TGTGCCAGCAGCCAAGGAGGGAGTGGCAATCAGCCCCAGCATTTT
>many|TRBD2|TRBV20-1|TRBJ2-1
CSARDLRAGGNEQFF
TGCAGTGCTAGAGATCTTAGAGCGGGAGGAAATGAGCAGTTCTTC
>many|TRBD2|TRBV28|TRBJ2-2
CASSTPGLGPGELFF
TGTGCCAGCAGTACGCCGGGACTAGGACCCGGGGAGCTGTTTTTT
>.|.|TRBV12-3/TRBV12-4|TRBJ1-2
CASRPTGANYGYTF
TGTGCCAGCAGACCTACCGGGGCCAACTATGGCTACACCTTC
>few|.|TRBV7-2|TRBJ2-3
CASTQGGGTDTQYF
TGTGCCAGCACCCAAGGGGGGGGCACAGATACGCAGTATTTT
>many|TRBD2|TRBV6-1|TRBJ2-5
CATSTSGTSRETQYF
TGTGCCACCTCTACTTCCGGGACTAGCCGAGAGACCCAGTACTTC
>few|.|TRBV5-1|TRBJ2-7
CASTQGIEQYF
TGCGCCAGTACTCAGGGGATCGAGCAGTACTTC
>many|.|TRBV6-1|TRBJ1-1
CASSVTQREAFF
TGTGCCAGCAGTGTGACACAGCGAGAAGCTTTCTTT
>.|TRBD1|TRBV6-2/TRBV6-3|TRBJ2-7
CASKMGTGFGEQYF
TGTGCCAGCAAGATGGGGACAGGGTTCGGCGAGCAGTACTTC
>.|.|TRBV12-3/TRBV12-4|TRBJ1-2
CANTLTVHYGYTF
TGTGCCAACACCTTGACCGTTCACTATGGCTACACCTTC
>few|.|TRBV6-1|TRBJ1-6
CASSRGGHNSPLHF
TGTGCCAGCAGTAGGGGCGGCCATAATTCACCCCTCCACTTT
>.|.|TRBV6-5|TRBJ1-3
CASSYSSPSGGNTIYF
TGTGCCAGCAGTTACTCGAGTCCTTCAGGGGGAAACACCATATATTTT
>few|.|TRBV9|TRBJ2-5
CASSVEGEETQYF
TGTGCCAGCAGCGTAGAGGGGGAAGAGACCCAGTACTTC
>many|.|TRBV6-1|TRBJ1-4
CASRADNEKLFF
TGTGCCAGCAGGGCGGACAATGAAAAACTGTTTTTT
>few|.|TRBV7-9|TRBJ1-4
CASSTTGGEKLFF
TGTGCCAGCAGCACGACAGGCGGAGAAAAACTGTTTTTT
>.|TRBD1|TRBV2|TRBJ1-5
CASSVIGQGGNQPQHF
TGTGCCAGCAGTGTTATCGGACAGGGGGGAAATCAGCCCCAGCATTTT
>.|TRBD2|TRBV5-1|TRBJ2-1
CASSLSQASGYNEQFF
TGCGCCAGCAGCTTGAGTCAGGCTAGCGGTTACAATGAGCAGTTCTTC
>many|.|TRBV2|TRBJ1-5
CASKGEAQGNQPQHF
TGTGCCAGCAAGGGGGAGGCCCAGGGCAATCAGCCCCAGCATTTT
>many|.|TRBV20-1|TRBJ2-4
CSARDGGLNIQYF
TGCAGTGCTAGAGATGGGGGGTTAAACATTCAGTACTTC
>many|TRBD1|TRBV12-5|TRBJ1-1
CASGRGQGNTEAFF
TGTGCTAGTGGTCGAGGACAGGGGAACACTGAAGCTTTCTTT
>.|TRBD1|TRBV29-1|TRBJ2-7
CSVEPGTGEFDEQYF
TGCAGCGTTGAACCGGGGACAGGGGAATTCGACGAGCAGTACTTC
>many|TRBD1|TRBV20-1|TRBJ2-1
CSASDRGHEQFF
TGCAGTGCTAGTGACAGGGGGCATGAGCAGTTCTTC
>many|TRBD1|TRBV11-2|TRBJ2-3
CASRITGTGIDTQYF
TGTGCCAGCAGGATAACCGGGACAGGGATTGATACGCAGTATTTT
>few|.|TRBV27|TRBJ2-7
CASRAYSGYEQYF
TGTGCCAGCAGGGCATATTCGGGGTACGAGCAGTACTTC
>.|TRBD2|TRBV7-9|TRBJ2-3
CASSLGGRAKDTQYF
TGTGCCAGCAGCTTAGGCGGGAGGGCTAAAGATACGCAGTATTTT
>.|.|TRBV6-1|TRBJ1-1
CASSYPPRAFF
TGTGCCAGCAGTTACCCCCCCCGGGCTTTCTTT
>.|.|TRBV5-1|TRBJ2-5
CASSLEWGQGETQYF
TGCGCCAGCAGCTTGGAGTGGGGGCAGGGTGAGACCCAGTACTTC
>.|.|TRBV18|TRBJ2-7
CASSPVRVTYYEQYF
TGTGCCAGCTCACCGGTCAGGGTGACTTATTACGAGCAGTACTTC
>.|TRBD2|TRBV9|TRBJ2-3
CASSVVGSGSFTDTQYF
TGTGCCAGCAGCGTAGTCGGTAGCGGGAGCTTCACAGATACGCAGTATTTT
>.|.|TRBV5-1|TRBJ1-4
CASSLGQSNEKLFF
TGCGCCAGCAGCTTGGGACAGAGTAATGAAAAACTGTTTTTT
>.|.|TRBV29-1|TRBJ2-7
CSVGRRVPNEQYF
TGCAGCGTTGGGAGAAGGGTGCCGAACGAGCAGTACTTC
>.|.|TRBV5-6|TRBJ1-1
CASSLVVPRAEAFF
TGTGCCAGCAGCCTGGTGGTTCCTAGGGCTGAAGCTTTCTTT
>few|TRBD1|TRBV10-3|TRBJ2-7
CAARDSGTYEQYF
TGTGCCGCCCGGGACAGTGGCACGTACGAGCAGTACTTC
>many|.|TRBV2|TRBJ2-3
CASSTLMSTDTQYF
TGTGCCAGCAGTACCTTGATGAGCACAGATACGCAGTATTTT
>many|.|TRBV20-1|TRBJ2-5
CSARDGGQETQYF
TGCAGTGCTAGAGATGGTGGACAAGAGACCCAGTACTTC
>many|TRBD1|TRBV2|TRBJ1-2
CASSEEPGQGFGYTF
TGTGCCAGCAGTGAAGAACCGGGACAGGGGTTCGGCTACACCTTC
>.|TRBD1|TRBV20-1|TRBJ2-1
CSAPTGDLDEQFF
TGCAGTGCTCCGACAGGGGACCTCGATGAGCAGTTCTTC
>few|.|TRBV9|TRBJ1-3
CASSVGSRSNTIYF
TGTGCCAGCAGCGTAGGGTCGCGGTCGAACACCATATATTTT
>.|.|TRBV30|TRBJ1-2
CAWKALVYGYTF
TGTGCCTGGAAAGCACTCGTCTATGGCTACACCTTC
>many|.|TRBV9|TRBJ2-3
CASSTREAVTDTQYF
TGTGCCAGCAGCACCAGGGAGGCGGTCACAGATACGCAGTATTTT
>.|TRBD1|TRBV5-5|TRBJ1-5
CASSSRTGDGNQPQHF
TGTGCCAGCAGCTCCCGGACAGGGGATGGCAATCAGCCCCAGCATTTT
>few|.|TRBV27|TRBJ1-4
CASSFRRTASNEKLFF
TGTGCCAGCAGTTTCCGAAGGACAGCGTCTAATGAAAAACTGTTTTTT
>few|.|TRBV5-1|TRBJ1-2
CASSPDGGFGYGYTF
TGCGCCAGCAGCCCGGACGGGGGCTTTGGGTATGGCTACACCTTC
>.|.|TRBV10-1|TRBJ2-7
CASSVKQQGGEQYF
TGCGCCAGCAGTGTAAAACAGCAGGGTGGCGAGCAGTACTTC
>many|TRBD2|TRBV28|TRBJ2-5
CASSRSGGGKETQYF
TGTGCCAGCAGTAGATCGGGAGGGGGGAAAGAGACCCAGTACTTC
>.|.|TRBV29-1|TRBJ2-1
CSVEETGSSYNEQFF
TGCAGCGTTGAAGAAACGGGCAGTTCCTACAATGAGCAGTTCTTC
>many|.|TRBV12-3/TRBV12-4|TRBJ1-4
CASSLAGAGSNEKLFF
TGTGCCAGCAGTTTAGCGGGGGCAGGTTCTAATGAAAAACTGTTTTTT
>many|TRBD2|TRBV12-3/TRBV12-4|TRBJ2-1
CASSPLAGSGNEQFF
TGTGCCAGCAGTCCGCTAGCGGGCTCCGGCAATGAGCAGTTCTTC